This TCR beta chain originates from a study of OX40 agonist ivuxolimab in advanced cancers. As for the study more broadly: Ivuxolimab was an agonistic, fully human IgG2 monoclonal antibody directed against OX40 (CD134), a costimulatory receptor. Intravenous ivuxolimab was administered to patients every 2 weeks at six dose levels: 0.01, 0.1, 0.3, 1.5, 3 and 10 mg/kg. Of the approximately 50 dose-escalation patients, hepatocellular carcinoma was present in roughly 19, melanoma in around 15, renal cell carcinoma in 9 and head and neck cancer in 9. In the dose-escalation cohort, roughly 82% of patients were male, and the mean age was 60 years with a range of about 20 to 79. Patients were allowed to have had prior anti-PD-1, anti-PD-L1 or anti-CTLA-4 therapy, and roughly 40% of the dose-escalation patients had previously received checkpoint inhibitors. Three dose-escalation patients achieved partial responses, one with hepatocellular carcinoma and two with cutaneous melanoma. The point of sequencing TCRbeta in the periphery was to test whether ivuxolimab changed TCR sequence diversity and drove clonal T-cell expansion. The paper reports the monotherapy dose-escalation portion (N ≈ 52 patients) of the phase I ivuxolimab trial.

What the authors observed across the whole study: In the 0.1-3.0 mg/kg groups, partial responders were among the patients with the lowest normalized peripheral clonal expansion, particularly in CD8+ T cells. The antigen specificity of the peripheral T cells that underwent clonal expansion was not determined. Low levels of normalized T-cell clonal expansion were also shown by some nonresponding patients. At doses of 0.1 to 3.0 mg/kg, clonal expansion of both CD4+ and CD8+ blood T cells was observed from baseline to week 6. After ivuxolimab, more expanded clones were found on average in CD8+ T cells than in CD4+ T cells.

Note on this clone: The antigen it binds to is not known. Base qualities are not at hand, and no much larger clone is one base apart.

CDR1 and CDR2, looked up from the germline V gene, are KGHSH and LQKENI. Counted from cysteine to phenylalanine, this CDR3 has 13 amino acids. The entry retains the CDR3 DNA only, 39 bases that are in frame from base 1. V was cut back by 8 bases and J by 4 bases, leaving a gap of 14 bases between them. Genomic DNA was extracted from sorted cells for sequencing of the TCRbeta CDR3 region. The immunoSEQ Assay was used for sequencing of TCRbeta CDR3 regions. Imported from immuneACCESS, the table was reduced by TCRdb to in-frame sequences with V and J called. These copies leave out some clones; in studies compared against another copy, an unresolved V gene accounts for under half, and the cause of the remainder is not known. The sample table contains about 78,000 clones; only one count was recorded for around 80% of them. The leading ten clones occupy 0.4% to 0.55% of the sample. Patients with a history of autoimmune disease or receiving systemic immunosuppression were excluded from the trial. In every dose cohort, peripheral blood was drawn for TCR sequencing at baseline, cycle 4 day 1, and cycle 7 day 1. The samples were taken from a phase I, first-in-human, multicenter, open-label dose-escalation trial of ivuxolimab. The trial enrolled adults with locally advanced or metastatic head and neck squamous cell, hepatocellular, melanoma or renal cell carcinoma. Before TCR sequencing, CD4+ T cells and CD8+ T cells were sorted from peripheral blood as separate populations.

Sequenced here: CD4+ or CD8+ T cells sorted from blood, sampled in a trial of the OX40 agonist ivuxolimab. The V and J genes are TRBV18 and TRBJ1-1, and perhaps TRBD1 as D gene, on 5 matching bases. The receptor was derived from an adult with an advanced solid tumor such as melanoma, head and neck, liver or kidney cancer. The CDR3 has the sequence CASAQGGITEAFF. The base sequence is TGTGCCAGCGCGCAGGGAGGGATCACTGAAGCTTTCTTT. Beyond the CDR3, the reference TRBV18 and TRBJ1-1 genes provide the residues; the full variable domain reads: NAGVMQNPRHLVRRRGQEARLRCSPMKGHSHVYWYRQLPEEGLKFMVYLQKENIIDESGMPKERFSAEFPKEGPSILRIQQVVRGDSAAYFCASAQGGITEAFFGQGTRLTVV.